The clone carrying this TCR beta chain has a handful of counts. Looked up from germline, CDR1 is LNHDA and CDR2 is SQIVND (reference sequence). V lost 7 bases and J 4 bases, leaving 14 bases between the germline ends. The CDR3 loop spans 15 amino acids. This sample was included in a study of blood T cell repertoires in COVID-19. Across the study: The United States, Italy and Spain supplied acute and convalescent COVID-19 samples. T cells, B-cell-depleted T cells, or PBMCs provided the cDNA or gDNA that served as material.

Authors' methods: Amplification with reference gene primers provided the estimates of nucleated cell counts. The assay was immunoSEQ multiplex PCR, and TCRdb's table has in-frame clones only and misses some. V and J calls and clone size follow that table, whereas D and trimming were derived from the DNA. Of roughly 230,000 clones in the sample, 89% were seen once. The chain is built from TRBV19 and TRBJ1-6; maybe TRBD1 (5 bases). The clonotype originates from a woman aged 35 to 49 who had recovered from COVID-19. Source material: peripheral blood. The CDR3: CASTMGQGYNSPLHF. DNA for the CDR3: TGTGCCAGTACAATGGGGCAGGGATATAATTCACCCCTCCACTTT.